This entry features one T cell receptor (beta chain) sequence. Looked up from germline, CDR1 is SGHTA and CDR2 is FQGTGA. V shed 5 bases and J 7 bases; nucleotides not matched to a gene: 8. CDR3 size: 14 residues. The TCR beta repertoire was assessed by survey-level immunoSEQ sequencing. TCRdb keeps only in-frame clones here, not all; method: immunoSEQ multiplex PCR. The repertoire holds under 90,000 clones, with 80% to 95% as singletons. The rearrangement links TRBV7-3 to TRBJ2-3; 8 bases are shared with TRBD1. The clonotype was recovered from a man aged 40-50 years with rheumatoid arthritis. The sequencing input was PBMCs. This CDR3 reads CASSPSGGINTQYF. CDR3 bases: TGTGCCAGCAGCCCATCAGGGGGCATAAATACGCAGTATTTT.